The clone carrying this TCR beta chain was recorded at least ten times. The target antigen is unknown. The source of the sample is a study of Graves' ophthalmopathy and Graves' hyperthyroidism. The study, taken as a whole, reports: Built on 13 signatures, a model told ophthalmopathy apart from stable hyperthyroidism with 85% to 90% sensitivity and roughly 81% specificity. Most expanded clonotypes in thyroid above 0.001 frequency also showed up in blood.

Scientists amplified the TCR beta CDR3 regions from RNA transcripts. The authors performed first-round RT-PCR with HTBI primers and then a second-round multiplex PCR. TCRdb ran MiXCR on the multiplex PCR reads and lists one entry per CDR3 protein. Of 300,000 to 400,000 distinct CDR3 sequences listed, roughly 15% are singletons. Researchers classed hyperthyroidism as stable given no ophthalmopathy within 18 months of follow-up. The CDR3 loop spans 16 amino acids. Germline-derived CDR1 and CDR2 are SGHTA and FQGNSA. Losses at the gene ends were 0 bases for V and 5 bases for J; bases not matched to a gene: 9.

The receptor was derived from an adult woman with stable Graves' hyperthyroidism. Sample: peripheral blood. The rearrangement joins TRBV7-2 to TRBJ2-5, with 7 bases that match TRBD2. CDR3 coding DNA: TGTGCCAGCAGCTTAGCTGGGAGGGGAGGACGGGAGACCCAGTACTTC. It is translated as CASSLAGRGGRETQYF.